This record concerns one TCR beta chain sequence. This record belongs to a study of cytomegalovirus exposure and HLA in healthy donors. The germline CDR1 and CDR2 sequences are SGHRS and YFSETQ. The V end was cut by 4 bases, the J end by 1 base, with 12 bases between. The CDR3 runs to 15 residues. Primers for the PCR totalled 60 Vbeta and 13 Jbeta. Measured with immunoSEQ multiplex PCR; TCRdb has only the in-frame clones, and not every one. Here the sample spans 65,000 to 90,000 clones, around 75% being singletons. Sequenced input: PBMCs. The rearrangement joins TRBV5-1 to TRBJ1-5; possible D gene TRBD1, 6 bases. This clonotype originated in a man between 65 and 80 years old in good health and CMV-seronegative. CDR3 sequence (DNA): TGCGCCAGCAGCCTACAGGGCCGAAGCAATCAGCCCCAGCATTTT. Its protein product is CASSLQGRSNQPQHF.